The rows below give T cell receptor beta chains drawn from one sample of a study of blood T cell repertoires in COVID-19. This table comes from immunoSEQ multiplex PCR, and its TCRdb copy is limited to in-frame clones, with some not included. The sample yields around 70,000 clones, 80% to 95% seen once. The source material was peripheral blood. The origin of the receptors is a woman aged 60-75 years with active COVID-19. Each CDR3 is given with its conserved first and last residue. D genes are given only for firm matches. Some rows mark clone size as missing; the rest say once, few, many or name a class of expanded clone.

J	size	V	D	CDR3	DNA
TRBJ2-2	NA	TRBV9	TRBD2	CASKSGSLTGELFF	TGTGCCAGCAAGAGCGGGAGTCTCACCGGGGAGCTGTTTTTT
TRBJ1-2	NA	TRBV7-2	NA	CASSLIPRTAGYGYTF	TGTGCCAGCAGCCTCATTCCTAGGACAGCCGGCTATGGCTACACCTTC
TRBJ2-5	NA	TRBV29-1	NA	CSGPLTTHQETQYF	TGCAGCGGGCCCCTGACAACCCACCAAGAGACCCAGTACTTC
TRBJ2-3	NA	TRBV4-1	TRBD2	CASSQGLAGGYTDTQYF	TGCGCCAGCAGCCAAGGTCTAGCGGGAGGGTACACAGATACGCAGTATTTT
TRBJ2-7	NA	TRBV27	NA	CASTDHSGSSYEQYF	TGTGCCAGCACCGATCATAGCGGAAGCTCCTACGAGCAGTACTTC
TRBJ1-1	NA	TRBV27	NA	CASSLSRRVPEAFF	TGTGCCAGCAGTTTATCAAGGAGGGTCCCTGAAGCTTTCTTT
TRBJ1-6	NA	TRBV6-6	NA	CASRAGTNSPLHF	TGTGCCTCCAGGGCAGGGACAAATTCACCCCTCCACTTT
TRBJ2-1	NA	TRBV10-1	TRBD2	CASSESGRAGGEQFF	TGCGCCAGCAGTGAAAGCGGGAGGGCCGGGGGTGAGCAGTTCTTC
TRBJ2-5	NA	TRBV30	TRBD1	CAWRQGQGGTQYF	TGTGCCTGGCGCCAGGGACAGGGAGGGACCCAGTACTTC
TRBJ1-4	NA	TRBV5-1	NA	CASSLGQGREKLFF	TGCGCCAGCAGCTTGGGCCAGGGAAGGGAAAAACTGTTTTTT
TRBJ1-1	NA	TRBV18	TRBD1	CASSPPGTGGTEAFF	TGTGCCAGCTCACCACCCGGGACAGGGGGCACTGAAGCTTTCTTT
TRBJ2-6	NA	TRBV6-6	NA	CASSLVGSGGSGANVLTF	TGTGCCAGCAGTCTTGTGGGGTCAGGAGGCTCTGGGGCCAACGTCCTGACTTTC
TRBJ2-1	NA	TRBV9	TRBD2	CASSVTSGRNEQFF	TGTGCCAGCAGCGTTACTAGCGGGAGGAATGAGCAGTTCTTC
TRBJ2-4	NA	TRBV28	TRBD2	CASSARLAGLAKNIQYF	TGTGCCAGCAGTGCCAGACTAGCGGGGCTAGCCAAAAACATTCAGTACTTC
TRBJ2-7	NA	TRBV4-1	NA	CASSLPTGGVQEQYF	TGCGCCAGCAGCCTGCCGACAGGAGGTGTTCAGGAGCAGTACTTC
TRBJ2-7	NA	TRBV5-1	NA	CASRSRAGLASYEQYF	TGCGCCAGCAGATCCCGGGCGGGATTGGCCTCCTACGAGCAGTACTTC
TRBJ2-3	once	TRBV5-1	TRBD2	CASSLGPGAGGRDTQYF	TGCGCCAGCAGCTTGGGACCGGGCGCGGGAGGGAGAGATACGCAGTATTTT
TRBJ2-1	few	TRBV7-8	NA	CASSLAMKLSGYNEQFF	TGTGCCAGCAGCTTAGCGATGAAACTGAGTGGCTACAATGAGCAGTTCTTC
TRBJ2-1	NA	TRBV30	TRBD1	CAWSPRDREFF	TGTGCCTGGAGTCCCCGGGACAGGGAGTTCTTC
TRBJ2-2	NA	TRBV10-1	TRBD2	CASSLGLVLLDGAGELFF	TGCGCCAGCAGCCTCGGACTAGTATTATTAGATGGGGCCGGGGAGCTGTTTTTT
TRBJ2-1	NA	TRBV9	NA	CASSRLGTYNEQFF	TGTGCCAGCAGCCGCTTAGGGACTTACAATGAGCAGTTCTTC
TRBJ1-5	NA	TRBV2	TRBD1	CASGQGELQPQHF	TGTGCCAGTGGACAGGGGGAGCTTCAGCCCCAGCATTTT
TRBJ2-1	NA	TRBV28	TRBD1	CASSSPGQGVDPQFF	TGTGCCAGCAGTTCACCGGGACAGGGTGTAGACCCGCAGTTCTTC